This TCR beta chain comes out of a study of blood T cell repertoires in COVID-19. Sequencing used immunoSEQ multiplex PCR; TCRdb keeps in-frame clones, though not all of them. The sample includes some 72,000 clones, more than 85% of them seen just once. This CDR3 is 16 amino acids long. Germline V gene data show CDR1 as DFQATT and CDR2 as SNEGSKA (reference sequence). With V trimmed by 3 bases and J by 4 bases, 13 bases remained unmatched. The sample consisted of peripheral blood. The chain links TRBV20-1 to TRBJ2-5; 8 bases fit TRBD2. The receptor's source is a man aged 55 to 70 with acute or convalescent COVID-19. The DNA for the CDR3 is TGCAGTGCTAGTCCCCTGAGCGGGGGAAGGGGAGAGACCCAGTACTTC. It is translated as CSASPLSGGRGETQYF.